The clone carrying this T cell receptor beta chain has a handful of counts. Antigen unknown. The data belong to a study of T cell repertoires in cytomegalovirus infection. As for the study in general: An indication of both CMV infection and matching HLA type came from public TCR beta signatures. General study points: Dominating the ex vivo response were HLA-C-restricted CMV-specific TCR beta clonotypes. Frequencies of public TCR beta families were cumulated, and this identified carriers of CMV plus the relevant HLA.

The CDR3 consists of 15 residues. The germline V gene encodes CDR1 SEHNR and CDR2 FQNEAQ (reference sequence). Trimming stripped 2 bases from V and 5 bases from J, with 14 bases between. TCRdb reprocessed the reads with MiXCR, giving one entry per CDR3 protein. This table has more than 500,000 distinct CDR3 sequences, 15% to 20% appearing once. The rearrangement links TRBV7-9 to TRBJ2-3, with unresolved D. This clonotype was sampled from a human donor in good health (CMV status not recorded). Some clones in this sample may be carry-over from other donors' samples. The specimen sequenced was CD8+ T cells from PBMCs. The CDR3 DNA sequence: TGTGCCAGCAGCTTACTAAGCCCGCTCGGAGATACGCAGTATTTT. It yields the protein CASSLLSPLGDTQYF.